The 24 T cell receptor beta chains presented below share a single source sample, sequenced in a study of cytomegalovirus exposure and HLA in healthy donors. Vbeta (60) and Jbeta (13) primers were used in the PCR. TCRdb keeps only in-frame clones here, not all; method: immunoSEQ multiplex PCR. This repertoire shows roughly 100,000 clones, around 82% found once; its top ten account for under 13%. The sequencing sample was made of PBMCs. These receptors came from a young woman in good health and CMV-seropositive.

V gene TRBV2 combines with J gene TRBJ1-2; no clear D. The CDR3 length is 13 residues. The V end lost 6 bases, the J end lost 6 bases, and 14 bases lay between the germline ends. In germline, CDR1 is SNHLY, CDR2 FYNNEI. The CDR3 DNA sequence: TGTGCCAGCAGGGCCAATCCCCAGGATGGCTACACCTTC. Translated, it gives CASRANPQDGYTF.

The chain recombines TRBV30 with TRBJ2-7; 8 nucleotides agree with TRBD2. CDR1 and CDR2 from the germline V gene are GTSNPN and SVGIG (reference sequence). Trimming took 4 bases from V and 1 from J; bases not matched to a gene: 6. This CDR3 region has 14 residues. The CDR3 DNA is TGTGCCTGGAACTACCGGGGGGGGTCCTACGAGCAGTACTTC. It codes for CAWNYRGGSYEQYF.

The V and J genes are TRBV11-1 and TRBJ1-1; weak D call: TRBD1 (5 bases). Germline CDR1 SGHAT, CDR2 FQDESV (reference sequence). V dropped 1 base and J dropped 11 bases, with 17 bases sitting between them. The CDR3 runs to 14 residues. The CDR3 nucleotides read TGTGCCAGCAGCTTAGACCAAGACAGCTCTCGGGCTTTCTTT. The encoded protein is CASSLDQDSSRAFF.

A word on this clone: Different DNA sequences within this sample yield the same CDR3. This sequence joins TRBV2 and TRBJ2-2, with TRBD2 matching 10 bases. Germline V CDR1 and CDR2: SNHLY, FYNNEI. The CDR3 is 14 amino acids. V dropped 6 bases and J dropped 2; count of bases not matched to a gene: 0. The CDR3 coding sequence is TGTGCCAGCAGACTAGCGGGAAACACCGGGGAGCTGTTTTTT. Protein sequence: CASRLAGNTGELFF.

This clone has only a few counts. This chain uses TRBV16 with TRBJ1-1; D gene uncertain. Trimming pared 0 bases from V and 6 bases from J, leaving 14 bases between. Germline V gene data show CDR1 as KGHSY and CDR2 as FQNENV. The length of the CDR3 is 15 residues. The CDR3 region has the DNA TGTGCCAGCAGCCAATCGCTAAGCCATACCGCTGAAGCTTTCTTT. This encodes CASSQSLSHTAEAFF.

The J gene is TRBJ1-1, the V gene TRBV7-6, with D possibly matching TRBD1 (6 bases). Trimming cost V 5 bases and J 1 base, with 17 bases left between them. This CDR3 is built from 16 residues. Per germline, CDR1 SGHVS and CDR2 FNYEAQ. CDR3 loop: CASSMGADTENTEAFF. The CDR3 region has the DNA TGTGCCAGCAGCATGGGGGCTGATACCGAGAACACTGAAGCTTTCTTT.

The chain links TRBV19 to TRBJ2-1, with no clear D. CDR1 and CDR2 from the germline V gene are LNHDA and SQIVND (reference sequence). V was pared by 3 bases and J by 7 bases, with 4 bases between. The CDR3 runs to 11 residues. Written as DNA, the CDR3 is TGTGCCAGTAGTATGGCAAATGAGCAGTTCTTC. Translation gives CASSMANEQFF.

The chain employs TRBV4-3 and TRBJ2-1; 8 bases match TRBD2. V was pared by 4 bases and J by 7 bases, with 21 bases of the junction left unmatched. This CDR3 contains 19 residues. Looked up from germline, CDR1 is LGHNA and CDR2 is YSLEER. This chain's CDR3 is CASSLSPHGSSAGGNEQFF. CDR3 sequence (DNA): TGCGCCAGCAGCCTCTCCCCTCATGGGTCTAGTGCGGGAGGAAATGAGCAGTTCTTC.

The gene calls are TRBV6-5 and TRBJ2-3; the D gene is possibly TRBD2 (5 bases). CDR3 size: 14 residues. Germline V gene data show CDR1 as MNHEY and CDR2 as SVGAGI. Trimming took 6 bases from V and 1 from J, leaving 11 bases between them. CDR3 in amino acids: CASSRLLGTDTQYF. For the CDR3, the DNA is TGTGCCAGCAGCAGACTACTAGGCACAGATACGCAGTATTTT.

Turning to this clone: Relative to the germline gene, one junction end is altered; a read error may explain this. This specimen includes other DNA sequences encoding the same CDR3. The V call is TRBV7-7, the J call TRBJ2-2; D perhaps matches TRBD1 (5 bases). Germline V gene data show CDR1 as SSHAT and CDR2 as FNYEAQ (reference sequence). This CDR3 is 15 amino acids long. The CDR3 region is CASSLGAQGTGELFF. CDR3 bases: TGTGCTAGCAGCTTAGGGGCGCAGGGCACCGGGGAGCTGTTTTTT. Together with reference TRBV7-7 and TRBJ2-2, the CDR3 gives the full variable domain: GAGVSQSPRYKVTKRGQDVTLRCDPISSHATLYWYQQALGQGPEFLTYFNYEAQPDKSGLPSDRFSAERPEGSISTLTIQRTEQRDSAMYRCASSLGAQGTGELFFGEGSRLTVL.

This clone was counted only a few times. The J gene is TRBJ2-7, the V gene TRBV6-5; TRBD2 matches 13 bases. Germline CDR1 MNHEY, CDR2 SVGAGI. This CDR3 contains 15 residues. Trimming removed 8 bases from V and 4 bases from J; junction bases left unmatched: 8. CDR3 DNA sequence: TGTGCCAGCTCTCGTGGGACTAGCGGGATATACGAGCAGTACTTC. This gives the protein CASSRGTSGIYEQYF.

DNA for the CDR3: TGTGCCAGCAGGGAACAGGCGATGGCAAATCAGCCCCAGCATTTT. It codes for CASREQAMANQPQHF. The rearrangement uses TRBV6-4 and TRBJ1-5; maybe TRBD1 (5 bases). CDR3 length: 15 residues. Germline CDR1 MRHNA, CDR2 SNTAGT. Trimming left V 6 bases short and J 4 bases short, with 16 bases between.

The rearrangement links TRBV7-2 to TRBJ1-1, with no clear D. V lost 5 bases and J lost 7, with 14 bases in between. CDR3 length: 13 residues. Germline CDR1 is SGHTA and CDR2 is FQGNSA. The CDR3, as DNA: TGTGCCAGCAGCCCCCAGTACGAGGGTGAAGCTTTCTTT. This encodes CASSPQYEGEAFF.

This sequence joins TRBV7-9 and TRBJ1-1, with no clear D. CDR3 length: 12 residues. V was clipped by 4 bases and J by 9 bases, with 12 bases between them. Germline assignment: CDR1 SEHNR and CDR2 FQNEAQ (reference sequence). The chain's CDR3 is CASSYLTDQAFF. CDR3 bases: TGTGCCAGCAGCTACTTAACAGATCAAGCTTTCTTT.

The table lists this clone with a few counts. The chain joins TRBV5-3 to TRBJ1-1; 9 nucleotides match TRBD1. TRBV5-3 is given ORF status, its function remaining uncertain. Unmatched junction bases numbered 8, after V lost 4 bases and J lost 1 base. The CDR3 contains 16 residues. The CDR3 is CARSRSGTGKNTEAFF. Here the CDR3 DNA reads TGTGCCAGAAGCCGTTCCGGGACAGGGAAGAACACTGAAGCTTTCTTT.

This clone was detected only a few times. The CDR3 loop reads CASSYYLQYF. The CDR3 region has the DNA TGTGCCAGCAGTTATTATCTTCAGTACTTC. This chain uses TRBV6-8 with TRBJ2-4; D is ambiguous. CDR3 length: 10 residues. Trimming stripped 3 bases from V and 11 bases from J, with 5 bases between. Germline V CDR1 and CDR2: MNHGY, SAAAGT.

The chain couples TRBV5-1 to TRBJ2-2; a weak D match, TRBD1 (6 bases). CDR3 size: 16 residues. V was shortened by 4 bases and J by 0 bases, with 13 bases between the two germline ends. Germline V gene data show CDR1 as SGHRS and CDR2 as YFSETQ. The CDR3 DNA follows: TGCGCCAGCAGCCTGAACAGGGTCCCGAACACCGGGGAGCTGTTTTTT. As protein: CASSLNRVPNTGELFF.

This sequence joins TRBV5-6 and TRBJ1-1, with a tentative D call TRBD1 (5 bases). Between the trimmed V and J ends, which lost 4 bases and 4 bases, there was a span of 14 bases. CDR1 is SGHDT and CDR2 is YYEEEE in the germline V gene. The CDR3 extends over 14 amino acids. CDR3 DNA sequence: TGTGCCAGCAGCCACGGACAATGGGCCACTGAAGCTTTCTTT. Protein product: CASSHGQWATEAFF.

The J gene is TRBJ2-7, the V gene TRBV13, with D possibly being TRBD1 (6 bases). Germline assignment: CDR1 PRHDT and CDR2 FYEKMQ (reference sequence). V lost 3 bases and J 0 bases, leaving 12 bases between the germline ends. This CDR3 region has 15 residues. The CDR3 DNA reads TGTGCCAGCAGCTTTCTGATCAGGGGCTCCTACGAGCAGTACTTC. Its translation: CASSFLIRGSYEQYF.

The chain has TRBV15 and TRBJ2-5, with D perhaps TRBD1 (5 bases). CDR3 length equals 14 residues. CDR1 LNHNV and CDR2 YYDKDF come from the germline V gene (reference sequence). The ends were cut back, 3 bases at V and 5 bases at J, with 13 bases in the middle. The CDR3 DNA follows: TGTGCCACCAGCAGGGCCGGGCAGGGTGAGACCCAGTACTTC. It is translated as CATSRAGQGETQYF.

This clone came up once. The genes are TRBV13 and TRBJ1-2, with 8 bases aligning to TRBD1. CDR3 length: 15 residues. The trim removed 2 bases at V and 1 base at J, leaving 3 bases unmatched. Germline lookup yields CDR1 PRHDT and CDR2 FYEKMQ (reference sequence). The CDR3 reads CASSLKTGDNYGYTF. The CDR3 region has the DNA TGTGCCAGCAGCTTAAAGACAGGGGATAACTATGGCTACACCTTC.

The CDR3 protein is CASPETGWAGEGEDYGYTF. The CDR3 DNA follows: TGTGCAAGTCCCGAAACCGGGTGGGCAGGGGAAGGGGAAGACTATGGCTACACCTTC. The rearrangement links TRBV12-2 to TRBJ1-2; TRBD1 reflects the table's D call only, with no check against the DNA. TRBV12-2 is a pseudogene. The CDR3 covers 19 residues.

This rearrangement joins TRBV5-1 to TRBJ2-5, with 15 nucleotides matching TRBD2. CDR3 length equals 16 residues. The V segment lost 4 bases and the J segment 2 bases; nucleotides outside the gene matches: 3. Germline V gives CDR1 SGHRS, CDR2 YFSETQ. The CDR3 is CASSPGTSGGQETQYF. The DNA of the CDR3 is TGCGCCAGCAGCCCCGGGACTAGCGGGGGGCAAGAGACCCAGTACTTC.

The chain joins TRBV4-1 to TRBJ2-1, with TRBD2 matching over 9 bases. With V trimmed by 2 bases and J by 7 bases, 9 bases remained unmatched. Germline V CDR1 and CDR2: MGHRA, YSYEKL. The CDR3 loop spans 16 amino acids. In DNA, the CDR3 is TGCGCCAGCAGCCAACAAGGGCTAGCGGGACTGAATGAGCAGTTCTTC. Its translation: CASSQQGLAGLNEQFF.